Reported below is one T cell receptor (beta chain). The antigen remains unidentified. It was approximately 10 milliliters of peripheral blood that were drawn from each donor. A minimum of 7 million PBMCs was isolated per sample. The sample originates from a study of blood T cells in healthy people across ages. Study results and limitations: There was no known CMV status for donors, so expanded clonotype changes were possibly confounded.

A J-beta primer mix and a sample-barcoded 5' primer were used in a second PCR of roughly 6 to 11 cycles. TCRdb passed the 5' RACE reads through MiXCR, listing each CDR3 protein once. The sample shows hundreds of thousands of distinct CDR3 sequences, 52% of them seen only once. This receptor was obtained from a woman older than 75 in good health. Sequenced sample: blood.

DNA of the CDR3: TGCGCCAGCAGCCTAACCGCCCTTCCGTCCTACGAGCAGTACTTC. Translation: CASSLTALPSYEQYF. The chain is built from TRBV4-1 and TRBJ2-7; no clear D gene. V was shortened by 4 bases and J by 1 base, with 14 bases between the two germline ends. The CDR3 length is 15 residues. Per germline, CDR1 MGHRA and CDR2 YSYEKL.